This paragraph covers one TCR beta chain sequence. What it binds is not known. Trimming shortened V by 9 bases and J by 4 bases, and 6 bases separated the two germline ends. This CDR3 contains 10 residues. Germline V gene data show CDR1 as MDHEN and CDR2 as SYDVKM. The data were obtained in a study of early T cells in non-severe SARS-CoV-2 infection. Study-level information: Alpha and beta chains were unpaired, from unsorted whole-blood bulk RNA. Regarding the study as a whole: The VDJdb matching leaned toward anti-spike CD8 responses and overlooked private and CD4 specificities.

Attachment of unique molecular identifiers to individual cDNA molecules was performed. TCRdb re-called the 5' RACE reads through MiXCR, storing one row per CDR3 protein. The table records approximately 80,000 distinct CDR3 sequences, around 11% of them present only once. This TCR came from an adult who was a healthcare worker with PCR-confirmed SARS-CoV-2 infection or an uninfected control (not recorded which). This chain uses TRBV28 with TRBJ1-2; D gene ambiguous. The sequencing here drew on whole blood, taken at baseline. CDR3 sequence (DNA): TGTGCCAGTCTACGCTATGGCTACACCTTC. It codes for CASLRYGYTF.